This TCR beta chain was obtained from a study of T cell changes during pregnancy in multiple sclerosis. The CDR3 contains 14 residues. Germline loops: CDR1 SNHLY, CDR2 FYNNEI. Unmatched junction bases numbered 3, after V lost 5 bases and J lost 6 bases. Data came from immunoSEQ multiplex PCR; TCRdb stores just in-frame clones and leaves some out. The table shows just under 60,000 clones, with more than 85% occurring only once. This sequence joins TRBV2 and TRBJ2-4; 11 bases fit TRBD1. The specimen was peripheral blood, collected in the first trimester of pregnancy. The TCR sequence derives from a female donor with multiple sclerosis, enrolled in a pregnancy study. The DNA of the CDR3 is TGTGCCAGCAGTATGGACAGGGGGCCAAACATTCAGTACTTC. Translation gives CASSMDRGPNIQYF. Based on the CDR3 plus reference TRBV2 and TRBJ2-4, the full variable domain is EPEVTQTPSHQVTQMGQEVILRCVPISNHLYFYWYRQILGQKVEFLVSFYNNEISEKSEIFDDQFSVERPDGSNFTLKIRSTKLEDSAMYFCASSMDRGPNIQYFGAGTRLSVL.